This TCR beta chain was sequenced for a study of beta chain features in type 1 diabetes. In the study overall: Researchers looked at roughly 110 million sorted cells across all samples.

Findings of the study overall: PCR might show a preference for shorter templates, equally across patients and controls. An over-representation of cells with high TCR expression could result from cDNA sequencing. Shortening of TCRB CDR3s, moderate but significant, appeared in all four CD4+ subsets of Type 1 diabetes patients.

All of the isolated RNA was reverse transcribed, so expressed TCRB transcripts were sequenced. Sequenced by immunoSEQ multiplex PCR; TCRdb stores in-frame clones only, minus some. This sample has nearly 700,000 clones, with 10% to 15% found just once. Only a few counts were recorded for this clone. Its antigen is not known. CDR1 is GTSNPN and CDR2 is SVGIG in the germline V gene (reference sequence). CDR3 length: 13 residues. The V and J ends lost 4 bases and 4 bases respectively, with 11 bases between them. Purity exceeding 98% was reached by all sorted populations. The chain couples TRBV30 to TRBJ1-5; D uncertain. Sequencing was performed on naive CD4+ T cells from blood. The receptor comes from a man younger than 35 with type 1 diabetes. CDR3 amino acids: CAWTDLWNQPQHF. The CDR3 DNA follows: TGTGCCTGGACGGACCTTTGGAATCAGCCCCAGCATTTT.